Below are 14 T cell receptor beta chains sequenced from a single sample in a study of T cells in Graves' hyperthyroidism and ophthalmopathy. RNA transcripts yielded amplified TCR beta CDR3 regions. First-round RT-PCR targeting the TCR CDR3 was performed with the HTBI primer set. In TCRdb, the multiplex PCR reads were re-called with MiXCR into one record per CDR3 protein. The top ten hold about 17% of the sample, which has about 560,000 distinct CDR3 sequences, over 15% seen once. The specimen was blood. Source of these receptors: a woman aged 18-30 years with Graves' hyperthyroidism.

The rearrangement joins TRBV27 to TRBJ2-7, with TRBD2 as a possible D gene (7 bases). CDR3 length: 14 amino acids. The germline V gene has CDR1 MNHEY and CDR2 SMNVEV (reference sequence). Deletions cut 6 bases from V and 5 bases from J, with 17 bases between. The CDR3 nucleotides read TGTGCCAGCAGACTAGGGGGGAGGGCCCACGAGCAGTACTTC. This sequence encodes CASRLGGRAHEQYF.

The chain combines TRBV29-1 with TRBJ2-4; D could derive from TRBD1 or TRBD2 (5 bases each). The germline V gene encodes CDR1 SQVTM and CDR2 ANQGSEA. The CDR3 runs to 15 residues. The V end lost 6 bases, the J end lost 0 bases, and 15 bases lay between the germline ends. Here the CDR3 DNA reads TGCAGCGTCCGGGACGTGGAACTAGCCAAAAACATTCAGTACTTC. Encoded protein: CSVRDVELAKNIQYF.

In its sample, this clonotype was seen many times. This chain joins TRBV11-2 and TRBJ2-1; TRBD2 aligns across 7 bases. This CDR3 spans 15 amino acids. From germline, CDR1 is SGHAT and CDR2 FQNNGV. V was clipped by 5 bases and J by 5 bases; unmatched bases: 9. Here the CDR3 reads CASSLGSGFNNEQFF. The CDR3 DNA is TGTGCCAGCAGCCTAGGTAGCGGGTTCAACAATGAGCAGTTCTTC.

This clonotype was found a few times. The chain couples TRBV14 to TRBJ2-3; 16 positions match TRBD2. CDR3 length: 19 amino acids. J lost 0 bases, V lost 6 bases, and 9 bases had no gene match. Germline CDR1 is SGHDN and CDR2 is FVKESK. CDR3 in DNA: TGTGCCAGCAGACCGGCCGGGACTAGCGGGAGGGCGAGCACAGATACGCAGTATTTT. Translating it yields CASRPAGTSGRASTDTQYF.

This clonotype was found many times. The chain joins TRBV20-1 to TRBJ2-7; D is tentatively TRBD1 or TRBD2 (5 bases each). CDR3 length: 13 amino acids. In germline, CDR1 is DFQATT, CDR2 SNEGSKA (reference sequence). V shed 6 bases and J shed 3 bases, with 15 bases lying between them. The CDR3 region has the DNA TGCAGTGCACCGGGGCCCAATTACTACGAGCAGTACTTC. This encodes CSAPGPNYYEQYF.

The rearrangement uses TRBV10-2 and TRBJ1-4; D unclear. Looked up from germline, CDR1 is WSHSY and CDR2 is SAAADI. The V end was cut by 2 bases, the J end by 3 bases, with 7 bases between. This CDR3 is 14 amino acids long. The CDR3: CASSEIGPNEKLFF. The CDR3 bases are TGCGCCAGCAGTGAGATCGGGCCTAATGAAAAACTGTTTTTT.

This clonotype has a count of ten or more. CDR3 in amino acids: CASSFKGSEAFF. CDR3 bases: TGTGCCAGCAGTTTTAAAGGTTCTGAAGCTTTCTTT. The genes are TRBV12-3 or TRBV12-4 and TRBJ1-1; D remains unclear. CDR3 size: 12 residues. V lost 3 bases and J 6 bases, leaving 8 bases between the germline ends.

This clonotype was counted many times. The chain recombines TRBV7-2 with TRBJ2-3; 11 positions match TRBD2. CDR1 is SGHTA and CDR2 is FQGNSA in the germline V gene. V lost 5 bases to trimming and J lost 5 bases; unmatched junction nucleotides: 12. The CDR3 totals 17 residues. In DNA, the CDR3 is TGTGCCAGCAGCCATTCGGTAGCGGGGGGGCCTAAAGATACGCAGTATTTT. Residues: CASSHSVAGGPKDTQYF.

The chain employs TRBV6-5 and TRBJ1-6; 9 bases fit TRBD1. Germline V lookup: CDR1 MNHEY, CDR2 SVGAGI. CDR3 size: 14 residues. The trim removed 2 bases at V and 11 bases at J, leaving 4 bases unmatched. The CDR3 bases are TGTGCCAGCAGTTACCGGACAGGGGAAACACCCCTCCACTTT. Protein sequence: CASSYRTGETPLHF.

The chain has TRBV10-3 and TRBJ2-3; the match to TRBD2 covers 9 bases. CDR3 length: 16 amino acids. Trimming at V came to 0 bases and at J to 2 bases, leaving 3 bases not matched to a gene. CDR1 is ENHRY, CDR2 SYGVKD, per germline. CDR3 in amino acids: CAISESGLAYTDTQYF. CDR3 DNA: TGTGCCATCAGTGAGTCAGGACTAGCGTACACAGATACGCAGTATTTT.

The chain is built from TRBV9 and TRBJ1-3, with D possibly TRBD1 on 6 matching bases. The germline V gene encodes CDR1 SGDLS and CDR2 YYNGEE. Deletions cut 2 bases from V and 2 bases from J, with 17 bases between. The CDR3 has 17 amino acids. CDR3 loop: CASSVSRQVGTGNTIYF. Written as DNA, the CDR3 is TGTGCCAGCAGCGTCTCTAGACAGGTGGGAACTGGAAACACCATATATTTT.

This clonotype was seen ten or more times. This rearrangement joins TRBV11-1 to TRBJ2-3; D is possibly TRBD2 (6 bases). Trimming cost V 5 bases and J 4 bases, with 16 bases left between them. The CDR3 sequence is 15 residues long. From germline, CDR1 is SGHAT and CDR2 FQDESV (reference sequence). This CDR3 is CASSLSLGGADTQYF. CDR3 DNA sequence: TGTGCCAGCAGCCTCTCCCTAGGCGGGGCAGATACGCAGTATTTT.

The V call is TRBV25-1, the J call TRBJ1-5; D is possibly TRBD1 (5 bases). The CDR3 is 16 residues long. CDR1 MGHDK and CDR2 SYGVNS come from the germline V gene. V shed 6 bases and J shed 9 bases, with 24 bases lying between them. The CDR3 DNA reads TGTGCCAGCAGAGAGGAAGGTGGGAGGGGAATGCGGCCCCAGCATTTT. Translated: CASREEGGRGMRPQHF.

This clonotype was recorded many times. V is TRBV11-2 and J is TRBJ2-7; tentatively, D is TRBD2 (6 bases). With 5 bases removed from V and 3 bases from J, the gap between germline ends came to 17 bases. The germline V gene encodes CDR1 SGHAT and CDR2 FQNNGV. CDR3 length: 15 amino acids. The CDR3, as DNA: TGTGCCAGCAGCGTAACCGGGACTGGGAGCTACGAGCAGTACTTC. This gives the protein CASSVTGTGSYEQYF.